This passage covers 26 T cell receptor beta chains from one sample sequenced in a study of shared clonotypes between healthy human individuals. Assay used: immunoSEQ multiplex PCR; TCRdb lists only in-frame clones, some missing. Of about 490,000 clones detected, over 65% appear once; the ten largest clones hold 13%. Sequences were obtained from PBMCs. The source is a woman in her 40s in good health. Some clones in this sample may be carry-over from other donors' samples.

This clone turned up a few times. The chain couples TRBV4-2 to TRBJ2-6; the D call may be TRBD1 or TRBD2 (5 bases each). In germline, CDR1 is LGHNA, CDR2 YNFKEQ. Trimming removed 0 bases at V and 4 bases at J, with 13 bases between. The CDR3 is made up of 17 amino acids. The CDR3 bases are TGTGCCAGCAGCCAAGACCCGGCAGGGACCGGGGCCAACGTCCTGACTTTC. Its protein is CASSQDPAGTGANVLTF.

The J gene is TRBJ2-6, the V gene TRBV7-9, with no clear D. V lost 3 bases and J 4 bases, leaving 13 bases between the germline ends. Germline V gives CDR1 SEHNR, CDR2 FQNEAQ (reference sequence). The CDR3 is 16 amino acids. The CDR3: CASSLDGARGANVLTF. The DNA for the CDR3 is TGTGCCAGCAGCTTGGACGGTGCCCGGGGGGCCAACGTCCTGACTTTC.

The chain links TRBV28 to TRBJ2-3, with D uncertain. The CDR3 contains 15 residues. Per the germline V gene, CDR1 is MDHEN and CDR2 is SYDVKM. V lost 3 bases, J lost 6 bases, and 16 bases lay in between. The CDR3 here is CASSFRRVVGDTQYF. DNA of the CDR3: TGTGCCAGCAGTTTTAGAAGGGTGGTAGGGGATACGCAGTATTTT.

The chain combines TRBV7-3 with TRBJ2-5; perhaps TRBD1 as D (5 bases). CDR3 size: 15 residues. Germline CDR1 is SGHTA and CDR2 is FQGTGA. V was cut by 1 base and J by 2 bases, with 11 bases left in between. The CDR3 sequence: CASSLNGDSQETQYF. The CDR3 DNA follows: TGTGCCAGCAGCTTAAACGGCGACAGTCAAGAGACCCAGTACTTC.

In this sample, this clone turned up a few times. This rearrangement joins TRBV10-3 to TRBJ2-1, with D unresolved. The CDR3 is 11 amino acids. Per the germline V gene, CDR1 is ENHRY and CDR2 is SYGVKD. V was clipped by 4 bases and J by 10 bases, with 8 bases between them. CDR3 DNA: TGTGCCATCAGTGCGGTCGGAGAGCAGTTCTTC. Its translation: CAISAVGEQFF.

This chain joins TRBV2 and TRBJ2-1; 11 bases map to TRBD2. With V trimmed by 6 bases and J by 4 bases, 5 bases remained unmatched. CDR3 length: 15 amino acids. Per germline, CDR1 SNHLY and CDR2 FYNNEI. The CDR3 DNA reads TGTGCCAGCAGAGTAGCGGGAGGGCCGTACAATGAGCAGTTCTTC. Translated, it gives CASRVAGGPYNEQFF.

The V call is TRBV19, the J call TRBJ2-7, with 10 bases fitting TRBD2. This CDR3 has 14 amino acids. CDR1 and CDR2 (germline): LNHDA, SQIVND (reference sequence). J gave up 7 bases and V 4 bases, and 7 bases lay outside the gene matches. The CDR3 DNA follows: TGTGCCAGTAGTACCCGGACTAGCGGTGAGGAGCAGTACTTC. It translates to CASSTRTSGEEQYF.

The chain's CDR3 is CASSQGQGETQYF. The CDR3, as DNA: TGTGCCAGCAGCCAGGGACAGGGAGAGACCCAGTACTTC. The V gene is TRBV7-2, the J gene TRBJ2-5, with TRBD1 matching over 9 bases. Germline loops: CDR1 SGHTA, CDR2 FQGNSA. The CDR3 runs 13 residues. The junction had 2 bases not matched to a gene; V was cut back by 5 bases and J by 4 bases.

In this sample, this clone turned up a few times. The V gene is TRBV28, the J gene TRBJ1-1, with a tentative D call TRBD1 (5 bases). The V end lost 6 bases, the J end lost 1 base, and 9 bases lay between the germline ends. The CDR3 extends over 13 amino acids. CDR1 and CDR2 (germline): MDHEN, SYDVKM. The CDR3 sequence: CASSQTANTEAFF. Here the CDR3 DNA reads TGTGCCAGCAGCCAGACAGCGAACACTGAAGCTTTCTTT.

The V gene is TRBV28, the J gene TRBJ2-1; 9 bases are shared with TRBD2. The V segment lost 3 bases and the J segment 0 bases; nucleotides outside the gene matches: 9. Germline lookup yields CDR1 MDHEN and CDR2 SYDVKM. The CDR3 is made up of 18 amino acids. The CDR3 sequence is CASSFVLAGGSSYNEQFF. CDR3 nucleotide sequence: TGTGCCAGCAGTTTTGTACTAGCGGGTGGAAGCTCCTACAATGAGCAGTTCTTC.

V and J are TRBV5-6 and TRBJ2-5; 7 nucleotides match TRBD1. Losses at the gene ends were 4 bases for V and 1 base for J; bases not matched to a gene: 4. The CDR3 runs 14 residues. CDR1 SGHDT and CDR2 YYEEEE come from the germline V gene. CDR3 loop: CASSKPGGQETQYF. The CDR3 nucleotides read TGTGCCAGCAGCAAACCAGGGGGCCAAGAGACCCAGTACTTC. Based on the CDR3 plus reference TRBV5-6 and TRBJ2-5, the full variable domain is DAGVTQSPTHLIKTRGQQVTLRCSPKSGHDTVSWYQQALGQGPQFIFQYYEEEERQRGNFPDRFSGHQFPNYSSELNVNALLLGDSALYLCASSKPGGQETQYFGPGTRLLVL.

The chain links TRBV28 to TRBJ1-5; 7 bases are shared with TRBD1. V lost 5 bases, J lost 0 bases, and 10 bases stayed unmatched. CDR1 MDHEN and CDR2 SYDVKM come from the germline V gene. The CDR3 spans 17 residues. This chain's CDR3 is CASSHGQAPYSNQPQHF. The CDR3 nucleotides read TGTGCCAGCAGTCACGGACAGGCCCCCTATAGCAATCAGCCCCAGCATTTT.

V and J are TRBV28 and TRBJ1-1; tentative D call: TRBD1 (6 bases). The CDR3 extends over 12 amino acids. Germline V lookup: CDR1 MDHEN, CDR2 SYDVKM. Trimming took 2 bases from V and 11 from J, leaving 12 bases between them. The CDR3 bases are TGTGCCAGCAGTTTACTCAGGGGTTGGGCTTTCTTT. Translated: CASSLLRGWAFF.

This chain connects TRBV7-8 to TRBJ2-2, with D tentatively TRBD2 (6 bases). CDR3 length: 16 residues. Trimming shortened V by 7 bases and J by 2 bases, and 17 bases separated the two germline ends. CDR1 and CDR2 (germline): SGHVS, FQNEAQ. CDR3 sequence (DNA): TGTGCCAGCATCCCTGGCCCGGGACTTAACACCGGGGAGCTGTTTTTT. The encoded protein is CASIPGPGLNTGELFF.

This clone appeared many times. The chain uses TRBV10-3 and TRBJ2-7; 8 bases match TRBD1. Germline trimming cut 3 bases from V and 7 bases from J; bases unmatched to any gene: 8. Germline CDR1 reads ENHRY; CDR2 reads SYGVKD. There are 14 residues in the CDR3. CDR3 amino acids: CAISELQGVWEQYF. In DNA, the CDR3 is TGTGCCATCAGTGAACTACAGGGGGTATGGGAGCAGTACTTC.

This chain uses TRBV30 with TRBJ2-3; 7 bases are shared with TRBD2. V shed 5 bases, J shed 7 bases, and the junction held 12 bases outside the gene matches. Germline V gene data show CDR1 as GTSNPN and CDR2 as SVGIG (reference sequence). This CDR3 comprises 14 residues. CDR3 in DNA: TGTGCCTGGGAAAGCGGGGAGAGGACGAATACGCAGTATTTT. It yields the protein CAWESGERTNTQYF.

The chain is built from TRBV27 and TRBJ1-2; D remains unclear. V was trimmed by 3 bases and J by 8 bases, leaving 10 bases between them. Per germline, CDR1 MNHEY and CDR2 SMNVEV (reference sequence). The CDR3 loop spans 12 amino acids. The CDR3 DNA is TGTGCCAGCAGTTTTTCCTCGGGAGGCTACACCTTC. Its translation: CASSFSSGGYTF.

This sequence joins TRBV13 and TRBJ2-5; 9 bases are shared with TRBD2. Germline CDR1 PRHDT, CDR2 FYEKMQ (reference sequence). With V trimmed by 1 base and J by 3 bases, 3 bases remained unmatched. The CDR3 spans 15 residues. The CDR3 loop is CASSLAGLAKETQYF. DNA of the CDR3: TGTGCCAGCAGCTTAGCAGGACTAGCGAAAGAGACCCAGTACTTC.

The gene calls are TRBV9 and TRBJ2-3; D remains unclear. Trimming removed 7 bases at V and 0 bases at J, with 3 bases between. Germline values: CDR1 SGDLS, CDR2 YYNGEE. This CDR3 region has 11 residues. The CDR3 is CASASTDTQYF. The CDR3 DNA follows: TGTGCCAGCGCGAGCACAGATACGCAGTATTTT.

The J gene is TRBJ2-1, the V gene TRBV28; TRBD1 might be the D (5 bases). Germline V gene data show CDR1 as MDHEN and CDR2 as SYDVKM. The germline V and J ends were trimmed by 4 bases and 4 bases, with 14 bases remaining between them. The CDR3 runs to 15 residues. CDR3 sequence reads: CASSSDRELYNEQFF. Written as DNA, the CDR3 is TGTGCCAGCAGTTCTGACAGAGAACTTTACAATGAGCAGTTCTTC.

V and J are TRBV6-5 and TRBJ2-3, with 10 bases aligning to TRBD1. This CDR3 region has 15 residues. CDR1 is MNHEY, CDR2 SVGAGI, per germline. V dropped 10 bases and J dropped 3; count of bases not matched to a gene: 10. CDR3 protein: CATKDGTGATDTQYF. The CDR3 coding sequence is TGTGCCACCAAAGACGGGACAGGGGCTACAGATACGCAGTATTTT.

The chain links TRBV5-4 to TRBJ1-2; TRBD1 matches at 7 bases. This CDR3 has 15 residues. Germline CDR1 and CDR2: SGHNT and YYREEE (reference sequence). V dropped 4 bases and J dropped 0; count of bases not matched to a gene: 6. For the CDR3, the DNA is TGTGCCAGCAGCGTCCGGGGACAGACTAACTATGGCTACACCTTC. Translation: CASSVRGQTNYGYTF.

The J gene is TRBJ2-1, the V gene TRBV30; TRBD2 agrees at 7 bases. In germline, CDR1 is GTSNPN, CDR2 SVGIG (reference sequence). This CDR3 comprises 13 residues. The junction had 13 bases not matched to a gene; V was cut back by 5 bases and J by 12 bases. The CDR3 region is CAWRVSGNQGQFF. The CDR3 DNA follows: TGTGCCTGGCGCGTCAGCGGGAATCAGGGGCAGTTCTTC.

J is TRBJ2-1 and V is TRBV11-2; the match to TRBD2 covers 8 bases. V trimming: 2 bases; J trimming: 1 base; junction bases outside the gene matches: 7. In germline, CDR1 is SGHAT, CDR2 FQNNGV. CDR3 length equals 17 residues. The CDR3 sequence is CASSLPPSGGSYNEQFF. CDR3 sequence (DNA): TGTGCCAGCAGCTTACCCCCGTCGGGAGGGTCCTACAATGAGCAGTTCTTC.

This clone showed up just once. A far more abundant clone sits one base away, making this likely a read error. The identical CDR3 is also encoded by other nucleotide sequences in the sample. The J gene is TRBJ2-7, the V gene TRBV7-9; D gene ambiguous. Germline V gene sequence: CDR1 SEHNR, CDR2 FQNEAQ (reference sequence). Trimming took 2 bases from V and 2 from J, leaving 1 base between them. The CDR3 is 11 residues long. CDR3 bases: TGTGCCAGCAGCTTAACCTACGAGCAGTACTTC. Encoded protein: CASSLTYEQYF. The complete variable domain, with remaining parts taken from reference TRBV7-9 and TRBJ2-7, reads DTGVSQNPRHKITKRGQNVTFRCDPISEHNRLYWYRQTLGQGPEFLTYFQNEAQLEKSRLLSDRFSAERPKGSFSTLEIQRTEQGDSAMYLCASSLTYEQYFGPGTRLTVT.

This chain links TRBV7-3 with TRBJ2-1; the match to TRBD1 covers 8 bases. Germline-derived CDR1 and CDR2 are SGHTA and FQGTGA. The CDR3 sequence is 16 residues long. The V gene end was trimmed by 0 bases and the J gene end by 6 bases; junction bases not matched to a gene: 7. The CDR3 is CASSLTGGQGFNEQFF. The CDR3 region has the DNA TGTGCCAGCAGCTTAACTGGAGGACAGGGATTCAATGAGCAGTTCTTC.